The count of the clone carrying this TCR beta chain is one. Its specificity is not known. Authors' data handling: For the immunoSEQ data, sequences were junction-only without quality scores, so filtering differed. Method: immunoSEQ multiplex PCR; TCRdb's copy keeps in-frame clones and lacks some. The V and J calls and the clone size are those of that table, but D and trimming were determined from the DNA. The data hold about 2.2 million clones, with about 93% observed a single time. The data are from a study of shared clonotypes between healthy human individuals. Notes on the study in general: Generation probability values for non-shared clonotypes were lower than those for clonotypes shared by all four donors. Naive subsets generally exceeded memory subsets in estimated richness. In the sorted subsets, rarefaction showed sequencing was incomplete despite large depth.

Per the germline V gene, CDR1 is MGHDK and CDR2 is SYGVNS. V shed 1 base and J 2 bases; nucleotides not matched to a gene: 9. The CDR3 has 17 residues. Naive CD8 populations comprised CD45RO-negative cells positively selected for CCR7, excluding terminally differentiated effector memory CD45RA+ cells. V and J are TRBV25-1 and TRBJ2-7; 9 bases agree with TRBD1. Sequencing input: naive CD8+ T cells from PBMCs. The sequence was obtained from a man aged 18-30 years in good health. Some clones in this sample may be carry-over from other donors' samples. The CDR3 nucleotides read TGTGCCAGCAGTGAATGGGGCATGGGACAGGGTCCCTACGAGCAGTACTTC. Protein sequence: CASSEWGMGQGPYEQYF.